A single sample gave rise to the 12 T cell receptor beta chains below, sequenced in a study of blood T cell repertoires in COVID-19. Profiling relied on immunoSEQ multiplex PCR, and the TCRdb table lists in-frame clones only, not all of them. Among about 14,000 clones listed, over 75% were seen once. The source material was peripheral blood. Receptors were obtained from a man aged 50-59 years with active COVID-19.

V usage is TRBV7-9 and J usage is TRBJ2-7; a weak D match, TRBD2 (5 bases). V dropped 5 bases and J dropped 3 bases, with 14 bases sitting between them. Germline V gene sequence: CDR1 SEHNR, CDR2 FQNEAQ (reference sequence). This CDR3 has 14 residues. The CDR3 is CASSTSPGFYEQYF. The CDR3, as DNA: TGTGCCAGCAGCACCAGCCCGGGATTCTACGAGCAGTACTTC.

In regard to this clone: Its ends do not fully match the called genes, so a read error is possible. This sequence joins TRBV13 and TRBJ2-3; 15 bases align to TRBD2. In germline, CDR1 is PRHDT, CDR2 FYEKMQ (reference sequence). The CDR3 consists of 18 residues. CDR3 amino acids: CASSLGTSGRLRRDTQYF. The CDR3 bases are TGTGCCAGCAGCCTAGGGACTAGCGGGAGGCTCAGAAGAGATACGCAGTATTTT.

CDR3 nucleotide sequence: TGTGCCACCAGTGGAGCCGGGACAGGACTAACAGATACGCAGTATTTT. Its protein product is CATSGAGTGLTDTQYF. The chain joins TRBV24-1 to TRBJ2-3, with 8 bases matching TRBD1. The CDR3 is 16 residues long. Germline assignment: CDR1 KGHDR and CDR2 SFDVKD. V shed 5 bases, J shed 3 bases, and the junction held 9 bases outside the gene matches.

The chain employs TRBV6-5 and TRBJ1-2; 7 bases line up with TRBD1. Trimming removed 6 bases from V and 4 bases from J; junction bases left unmatched: 8. The CDR3 has 14 amino acids. Germline CDR1 MNHEY, CDR2 SVGAGI. The CDR3 DNA follows: TGTGCCAGCAGACGACAGGGATTTAGCTATGGCTACACCTTC. Protein sequence: CASRRQGFSYGYTF.

The J gene is TRBJ1-5, the V gene TRBV6-2 or TRBV6-3; D unclear. This CDR3 spans 14 amino acids. V lost 2 bases and J lost 4, with 9 bases in between. Germline V gives CDR1 MNHEY, CDR2 SVGEGT. DNA of the CDR3: TGTGCCAGCAGTTACCTGTCTTCGAATCAGCCCCAGCATTTT. Translating gives CASSYLSSNQPQHF.

The gene calls are TRBV5-5 and TRBJ2-7; 10 nucleotides align to TRBD2. The CDR3 is made up of 16 amino acids. Germline V gene sequence: CDR1 SGHKS, CDR2 YYEKEE (reference sequence). J lost 5 bases, V lost 0 bases, and 8 bases had no gene match. The CDR3 region is CASSLVRLAGGDEQYF. The CDR3, as DNA: TGTGCCAGCAGCTTGGTTCGGTTAGCGGGAGGCGACGAGCAGTACTTC.

The count of this clone is one. The J gene is TRBJ2-7, the V gene TRBV7-2; 8 bases map to TRBD1. CDR1 and CDR2 from the germline V gene are SGHTA and FQGNSA. Trimming cost V 0 bases and J 2 bases; bases outside gene matches: 3. The CDR3 is 15 amino acids. Here the CDR3 reads CASSLATGGPYEQYF. For the CDR3, the DNA is TGTGCCAGCAGCTTAGCTACAGGGGGTCCCTACGAGCAGTACTTC.

The chain combines TRBV6-6 with TRBJ2-7, with 12 bases aligning to TRBD2. Losses at the gene ends were 5 bases for V and 4 bases for J; bases not matched to a gene: 6. The germline gives CDR1 MNHNY, CDR2 SVGAGI (reference sequence). The CDR3 runs to 15 residues. The CDR3 nucleotides are TGTGCCAGCAGTCGCCCCCTAGCGGGAGGGTACGAGCAGTACTTC. Translating it yields CASSRPLAGGYEQYF.

The chain is built from TRBV4-2 and TRBJ2-3, with D maybe TRBD2 (6 bases). The CDR3 covers 16 residues. Germline CDR1 is LGHNA and CDR2 is YNFKEQ. Trimming shortened V by 2 bases and J by 0 bases, and 12 bases separated the two germline ends. The CDR3 reads CASSQSGGASTDTQYF. The CDR3, as DNA: TGTGCCAGCAGCCAATCCGGGGGTGCTAGCACAGATACGCAGTATTTT.

V gene TRBV18 combines with J gene TRBJ1-3; D remains unclear. The CDR3 spans 15 residues. Trimming pared 3 bases from V and 2 bases from J, leaving 11 bases between. Germline V gene sequence: CDR1 KGHSH, CDR2 LQKENI. In nucleotides, the CDR3 is TGTGCCAGCTCACCGGTTCCGAGTACTGGAAACACCATATATTTT. Translation: CASSPVPSTGNTIYF.

The chain joins TRBV28 to TRBJ1-3; a weak D match, TRBD1 (6 bases). Trimming took off 4 bases at V and 9 bases at J, with 10 bases between the two ends. CDR1 and CDR2 (germline): MDHEN, SYDVKM. The CDR3 has 12 residues. The DNA of the CDR3 is TGTGCCAGCAGTTCGAACAGGGTCACCATATATTTT. It specifies CASSSNRVTIYF.

The chain links TRBV14 to TRBJ1-1; D is undetermined. V dropped 2 bases and J dropped 1 base, with 14 bases sitting between them. CDR1 is SGHDN and CDR2 is FVKESK in the germline V gene. The CDR3 contains 16 residues. In DNA form, the CDR3 reads TGTGCCAGCAGCCAATCGGGAGGCCGGAGGAACACTGAAGCTTTCTTT. Encoded protein: CASSQSGGRRNTEAFF.